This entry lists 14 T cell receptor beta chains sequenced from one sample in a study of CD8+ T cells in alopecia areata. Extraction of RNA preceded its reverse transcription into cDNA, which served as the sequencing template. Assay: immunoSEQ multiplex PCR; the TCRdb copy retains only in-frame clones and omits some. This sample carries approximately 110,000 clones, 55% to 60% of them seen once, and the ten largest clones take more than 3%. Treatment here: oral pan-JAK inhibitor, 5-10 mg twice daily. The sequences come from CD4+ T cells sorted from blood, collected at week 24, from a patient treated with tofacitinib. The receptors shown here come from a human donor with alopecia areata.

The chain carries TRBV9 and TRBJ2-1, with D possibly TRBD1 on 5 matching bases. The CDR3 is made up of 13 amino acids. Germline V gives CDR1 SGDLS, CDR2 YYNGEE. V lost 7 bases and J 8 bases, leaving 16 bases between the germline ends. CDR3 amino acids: CASAKGPFDEQFF. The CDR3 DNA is TGTGCCAGCGCCAAGGGGCCCTTCGATGAGCAGTTCTTC. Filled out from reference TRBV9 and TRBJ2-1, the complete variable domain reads DSGVTQTPKHLITATGQRVTLRCSPRSGDLSVYWYQQSLDQGLQFLIQYYNGEERAKGNILERFSAQQFPDLHSELNLSSLELGDSALYFCASAKGPFDEQFFGPGTRLTVL.

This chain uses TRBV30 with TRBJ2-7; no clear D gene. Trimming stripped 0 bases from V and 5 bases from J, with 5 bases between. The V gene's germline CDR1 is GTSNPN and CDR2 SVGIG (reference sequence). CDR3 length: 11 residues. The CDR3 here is CAWSVTHEQYF. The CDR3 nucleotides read TGTGCCTGGAGTGTAACCCACGAGCAGTACTTC.

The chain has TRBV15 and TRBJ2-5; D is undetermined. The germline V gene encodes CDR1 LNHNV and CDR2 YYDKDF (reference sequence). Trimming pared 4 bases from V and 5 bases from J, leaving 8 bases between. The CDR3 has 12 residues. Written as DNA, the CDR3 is TGTGCCACCAGCATTTCGAGGGAGACCCAGTACTTC. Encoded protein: CATSISRETQYF.

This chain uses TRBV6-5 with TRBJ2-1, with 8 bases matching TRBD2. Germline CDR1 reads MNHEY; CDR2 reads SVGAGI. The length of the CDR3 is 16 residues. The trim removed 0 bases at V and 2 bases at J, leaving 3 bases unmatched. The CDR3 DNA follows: TGTGCCAGCAGTTACTCGGGCGGGGGGACCTACAATGAGCAGTTCTTC. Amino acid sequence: CASSYSGGGTYNEQFF.

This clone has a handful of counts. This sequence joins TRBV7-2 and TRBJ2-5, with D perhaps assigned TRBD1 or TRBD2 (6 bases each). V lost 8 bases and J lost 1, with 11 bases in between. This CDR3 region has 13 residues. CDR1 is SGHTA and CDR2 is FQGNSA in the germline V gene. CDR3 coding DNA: TGTGCCAGCGTACAGGGACTCCAAGAGACCCAGTACTTC. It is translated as CASVQGLQETQYF.

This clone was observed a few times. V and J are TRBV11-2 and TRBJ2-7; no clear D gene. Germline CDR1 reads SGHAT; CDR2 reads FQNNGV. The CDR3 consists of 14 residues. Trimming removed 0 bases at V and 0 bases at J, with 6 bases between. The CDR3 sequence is CASSLDHYSYEQYF. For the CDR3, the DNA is TGTGCCAGCAGCTTAGATCACTACTCCTACGAGCAGTACTTC.

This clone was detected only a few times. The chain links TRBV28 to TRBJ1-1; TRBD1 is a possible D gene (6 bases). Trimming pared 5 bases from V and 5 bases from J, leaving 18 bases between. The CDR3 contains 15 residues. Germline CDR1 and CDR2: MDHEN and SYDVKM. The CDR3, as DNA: TGTGCCAGCAGTCGACCACAGGGTATGGGGACTGAAGCTTTCTTT. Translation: CASSRPQGMGTEAFF.

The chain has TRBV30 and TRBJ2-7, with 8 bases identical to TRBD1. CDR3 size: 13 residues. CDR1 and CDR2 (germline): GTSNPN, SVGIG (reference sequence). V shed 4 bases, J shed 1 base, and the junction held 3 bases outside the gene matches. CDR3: CAWTGGESYEQYF. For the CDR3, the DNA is TGTGCCTGGACAGGGGGCGAATCCTACGAGCAGTACTTC.

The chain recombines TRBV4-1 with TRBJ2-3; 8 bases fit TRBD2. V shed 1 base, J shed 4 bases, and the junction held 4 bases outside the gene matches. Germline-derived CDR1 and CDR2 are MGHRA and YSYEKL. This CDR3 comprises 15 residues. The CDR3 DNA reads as TGCGCCAGCAGCCAAGCGGGGGGGCTGGCAGATACGCAGTATTTT. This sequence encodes CASSQAGGLADTQYF.

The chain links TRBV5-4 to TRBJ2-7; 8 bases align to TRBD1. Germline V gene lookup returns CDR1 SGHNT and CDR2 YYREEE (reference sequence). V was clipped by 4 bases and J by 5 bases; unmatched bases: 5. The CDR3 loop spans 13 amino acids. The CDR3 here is CASSPGQGDEQYF. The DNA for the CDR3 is TGTGCCAGCAGCCCCGGACAGGGAGACGAGCAGTACTTC.

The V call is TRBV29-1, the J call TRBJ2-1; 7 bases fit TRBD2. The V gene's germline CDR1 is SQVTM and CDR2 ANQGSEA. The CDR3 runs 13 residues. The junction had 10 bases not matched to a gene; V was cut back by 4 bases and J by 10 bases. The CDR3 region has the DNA TGCAGCGTTGGGGGGGGTATGGGCGGAGAGCAGTTCTTC. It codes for CSVGGGMGGEQFF.

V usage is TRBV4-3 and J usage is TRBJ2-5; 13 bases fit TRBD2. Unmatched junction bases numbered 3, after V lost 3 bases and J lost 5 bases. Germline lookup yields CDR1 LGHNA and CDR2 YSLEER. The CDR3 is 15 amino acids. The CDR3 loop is CASSQGTSGAETQYF. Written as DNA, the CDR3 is TGCGCCAGCAGCCAGGGGACTAGCGGGGCGGAGACCCAGTACTTC.

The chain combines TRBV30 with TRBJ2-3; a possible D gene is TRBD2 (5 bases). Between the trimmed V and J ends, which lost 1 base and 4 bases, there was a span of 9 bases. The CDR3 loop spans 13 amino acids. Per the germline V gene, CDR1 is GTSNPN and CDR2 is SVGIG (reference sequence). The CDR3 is CAWSERVSDTQYF. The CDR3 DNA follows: TGTGCCTGGAGTGAGAGGGTATCAGATACGCAGTATTTT.

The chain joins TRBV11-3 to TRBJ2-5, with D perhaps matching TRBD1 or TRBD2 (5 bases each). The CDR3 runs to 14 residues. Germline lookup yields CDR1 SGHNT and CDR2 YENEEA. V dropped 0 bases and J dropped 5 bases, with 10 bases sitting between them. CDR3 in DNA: TGTGCCAGCAGCTTAGATGGGGGAAGGGAGACCCAGTACTTC. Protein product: CASSLDGGRETQYF.